These 29 T cell receptor beta chains were all obtained from the same sample, sequenced in a study of blood T cell repertoires in COVID-19. Sequencing was performed with immunoSEQ multiplex PCR; in TCRdb, only in-frame clones are kept and a portion is missing. The sample has approximately 69,000 clones, around 80% seen once; the top ten hold 10% to 15%. The material sequenced was peripheral blood. The receptors here all came from a man between 50 and 59 years old with COVID-19, enrolled during active disease.

V gene TRBV6-5 combines with J gene TRBJ2-7, with TRBD2 identical over 8 bases. V lost 5 bases and J lost 3; bases outside the gene matches: 9. The CDR3 is made up of 15 amino acids. The V gene's germline CDR1 is MNHEY and CDR2 SVGAGI. This chain's CDR3 is CASSLIAGQNYEQYF. As DNA, the CDR3 is TGTGCCAGCAGTCTGATAGCGGGGCAGAACTACGAGCAGTACTTC.

This chain uses TRBV10-2 with TRBJ2-4; TRBD2 agrees at 12 bases. The CDR3 contains 18 residues. The V and J ends lost 0 bases and 4 bases, in that order; junction bases with no gene match: 7. Germline lookup yields CDR1 WSHSY and CDR2 SAAADI. This CDR3 reads CASSESGGLAGSKNIQYF. The CDR3 nucleotides read TGCGCCAGCAGTGAGTCGGGCGGACTAGCGGGGTCGAAAAACATTCAGTACTTC.

V gene TRBV3-1 (or the pseudogene TRBV3-2) combines with J gene TRBJ2-1; TRBD1 aligns across 7 bases. Trimming at V came to 4 bases and at J to 7 bases, leaving 7 bases not matched to a gene. Germline CDR1 is LGHDT and CDR2 is YNNKEL (reference sequence). There are 14 residues in the CDR3. This CDR3 reads CASSLEGARNEQFF. The CDR3 DNA sequence: TGTGCCAGCAGCCTCGAGGGGGCCAGGAATGAGCAGTTCTTC.

The chain couples TRBV27 to TRBJ2-5; tentatively, D is TRBD1 (6 bases). The V gene lost 3 bases and the J gene lost 5 bases, with 16 bases spanning the gap. From germline, CDR1 is MNHEY and CDR2 SMNVEV (reference sequence). The CDR3 sequence is 15 residues long. The CDR3 DNA follows: TGTGCCAGCAGTTTCCGCTCAACAGGGTCGGAGACCCAGTACTTC. It translates to CASSFRSTGSETQYF.

V gene TRBV6-5 combines with J gene TRBJ1-1; D unresolved. V was clipped by 0 bases and J by 3 bases, with 14 bases between them. CDR3 length: 16 amino acids. Germline CDR1 MNHEY, CDR2 SVGAGI. The CDR3 nucleotides read TGTGCCAGCAGTTACTCCGCTCGTACGGGTGACACTGAAGCTTTCTTT. It translates to CASSYSARTGDTEAFF.

The rearrangement links TRBV7-2 to TRBJ2-3; 9 positions match TRBD1. Germline V lookup: CDR1 SGHTA, CDR2 FQGNSA. CDR3 size: 15 residues. J lost 1 base, V lost 6 bases, and 5 bases had no gene match. The CDR3 sequence: CASSDRGGGTDTQYF. The CDR3 DNA follows: TGTGCCAGCAGTGACAGGGGGGGAGGCACAGATACGCAGTATTTT.

The chain recombines TRBV11-1 with TRBJ1-2, with 7 bases that match TRBD1. The length of the CDR3 is 15 residues. With 3 bases clipped from V and 2 bases from J, the junction kept 6 bases outside the gene matches. Germline V gene lookup returns CDR1 SGHAT and CDR2 FQDESV (reference sequence). In DNA form, the CDR3 reads TGTGCCAGCAGCTTGACGGGACAGCTCAACTATGGCTACACCTTC. This gives the protein CASSLTGQLNYGYTF.

J is TRBJ1-6 and V is TRBV9; D gene unclear. CDR1 is SGDLS, CDR2 YYNGEE, per germline. This CDR3 has 14 amino acids. V was cut by 4 bases and J by 8 bases, with 13 bases left in between. DNA for the CDR3: TGTGCCAGCAGCCCGCCCGGGAGTTATTCACCCCTCCACTTT. This sequence encodes CASSPPGSYSPLHF. The whole variable domain, remainder taken from reference TRBV9 and TRBJ1-6, is DSGVTQTPKHLITATGQRVTLRCSPRSGDLSVYWYQQSLDQGLQFLIQYYNGEERAKGNILERFSAQQFPDLHSELNLSSLELGDSALYFCASSPPGSYSPLHFGNGTRLTVT.

The CDR3 reads CASSLDGASDNEQFF. The CDR3 coding sequence is TGTGCCAGCAGCTTAGACGGGGCTAGCGACAATGAGCAGTTCTTC. This chain links TRBV11-3 with TRBJ2-1, with a tentative D call TRBD2 (6 bases). Trimming pared 0 bases from V and 5 bases from J, leaving 11 bases between. The CDR3 extends over 15 amino acids. CDR1 and CDR2 from the germline V gene are SGHNT and YENEEA.

V is TRBV24-1 and J is TRBJ2-7; 10 bases agree with TRBD1. The CDR3 has 13 residues. CDR1 is KGHDR, CDR2 SFDVKD, per germline. V was clipped by 11 bases and J by 4 bases; unmatched bases: 7. The chain's CDR3 is CAIHRQGAYEQYF. The CDR3 DNA sequence: TGTGCCATCCATAGACAGGGGGCTTACGAGCAGTACTTC.

The chain is built from TRBV4-1 and TRBJ2-4; the D gene is possibly TRBD2 (5 bases). The CDR3 is made up of 16 amino acids. Germline-derived CDR1 and CDR2 are MGHRA and YSYEKL. V was shortened by 3 bases and J by 1 base, with 13 bases between the two germline ends. CDR3 sequence: CASSQPLTGAKNIQYF. DNA of the CDR3: TGCGCCAGCAGCCAGCCCTTAACGGGGGCCAAAAACATTCAGTACTTC.

V and J are TRBV7-3 and TRBJ2-5, with D perhaps TRBD1 (6 bases). Germline CDR1 SGHTA, CDR2 FQGTGA. The CDR3 extends over 15 amino acids. The V end lost 1 base, the J end lost 4 bases, and 13 bases lay between the germline ends. As DNA, the CDR3 is TGTGCCAGCAGCTTAAGGACGTGGGGGCGAGAGACCCAGTACTTC. Residues: CASSLRTWGRETQYF.

The chain recombines TRBV2 with TRBJ1-5; D may be TRBD1 (5 bases). This CDR3 comprises 12 residues. The germline V and J ends were trimmed by 4 bases and 6 bases, with 7 bases remaining between them. CDR1 is SNHLY, CDR2 FYNNEI, per germline. The CDR3 DNA reads TGTGCCAGCAGTGCGGGGGGTCAGCCCCAGCATTTT. Translating it yields CASSAGGQPQHF. The entire variable domain, with the rest obtained from reference TRBV2 and TRBJ1-5, is as follows: EPEVTQTPSHQVTQMGQEVILRCVPISNHLYFYWYRQILGQKVEFLVSFYNNEISEKSEIFDDQFSVERPDGSNFTLKIRSTKLEDSAMYFCASSAGGQPQHFGDGTRLSIL.

The rearrangement joins TRBV29-1 to TRBJ1-2; 8 bases line up with TRBD1. Trimming removed 4 bases from V and 6 bases from J; junction bases left unmatched: 16. Germline assignment: CDR1 SQVTM and CDR2 ANQGSEA. The CDR3 extends over 16 amino acids. CDR3 protein: CSVGARTGLFQNGYTF. Here the CDR3 DNA reads TGCAGCGTTGGGGCTCGGACAGGGCTTTTTCAAAATGGCTACACCTTC.

As to this clone: A read error may produce the germline difference seen at one junction end. The rearrangement links TRBV3-1 (or the pseudogene TRBV3-2) to TRBJ2-5; 12 nucleotides align to TRBD2. There are 15 residues in the CDR3. Germline CDR1 is LGHDT and CDR2 is YNNKEL (reference sequence). CDR3 sequence: CASRQGLAGQETQYF. The CDR3 region has the DNA TGTGCCAGCAGACAAGGACTAGCGGGACAAGAGACCCAGTACTTC.

The chain is built from TRBV4-1 and TRBJ2-2; no clear D gene. The CDR3 sequence is 14 residues long. Germline V gene data show CDR1 as MGHRA and CDR2 as YSYEKL. The V end lost 0 bases, the J end lost 3 bases, and 5 bases lay between the germline ends. In DNA form, the CDR3 reads TGCGCCAGCAGCCAAGAACGGGACACCGGGGAGCTGTTTTTT. It encodes CASSQERDTGELFF.

The CDR3 loop is CASSSTSGGYTQYF. CDR3 sequence (DNA): TGTGCCAGCAGCTCGACTAGCGGGGGATATACGCAGTATTTT. The chain has TRBV7-6 and TRBJ2-3; 12 bases align to TRBD2. The CDR3 contains 14 residues. Looked up from germline, CDR1 is SGHVS and CDR2 is FNYEAQ. The V segment lost 4 bases and the J segment 7 bases; nucleotides outside the gene matches: 3. The full variable domain, with the rest looked up from reference TRBV7-6 and TRBJ2-3, is GAGVSQSPRYKVTKRGQDVALRCDPISGHVSLYWYRQALGQGPEFLTYFNYEAQQDKSGLPNDRFSAERPEGSISTLTIQRTEQRDSAMYRCASSSTSGGYTQYFGPGTRLTVL.

CDR3 amino acids: CAWSFNSFRSPLHF. The CDR3 nucleotides are TGTGCCTGGAGTTTTAACAGCTTCCGCTCACCCCTCCACTTT. The chain uses TRBV30 and TRBJ1-6; D gene uncertain. V was shortened by 2 bases and J by 10 bases, with 15 bases between the two germline ends. The CDR3 runs 14 residues. Germline V gene lookup returns CDR1 GTSNPN and CDR2 SVGIG (reference sequence).

This rearrangement joins TRBV9 to TRBJ1-2, with D possibly matching TRBD1 (5 bases). The CDR3 runs to 15 residues. With 0 bases removed from V and 3 bases from J, the gap between germline ends came to 12 bases. Germline values: CDR1 SGDLS, CDR2 YYNGEE. Here the CDR3 DNA reads TGTGCCAGCAGCGTAGTGGGATCGGGGGACTATGGCTACACCTTC. Amino acid sequence: CASSVVGSGDYGYTF.

This clone was observed a few times. The CDR3 is CASSLDGTGVAGELFF. CDR3 bases: TGCGCCAGCAGCCTTGATGGGACAGGGGTGGCCGGGGAGCTGTTTTTT. V and J are TRBV5-1 and TRBJ2-2; 10 bases agree with TRBD1. V was clipped by 4 bases and J by 6 bases; unmatched bases: 9. The CDR3 is 16 residues long. The germline V gene has CDR1 SGHRS and CDR2 YFSETQ. Together with reference TRBV5-1 and TRBJ2-2, the CDR3 gives the full variable domain: KAGVTQTPRYLIKTRGQQVTLSCSPISGHRSVSWYQQTPGQGLQFLFEYFSETQRNKGNFPGRFSGRQFSNSRSEMNVSTLELGDSALYLCASSLDGTGVAGELFFGEGSRLTVL.

This chain links TRBV6-5 with TRBJ2-7; 8 bases match TRBD2. Trimming took 8 bases from V and 3 from J; bases not matched to a gene: 3. The CDR3 runs to 12 residues. Germline lookup yields CDR1 MNHEY and CDR2 SVGAGI. The CDR3 sequence is CASQAGVYEQYF. DNA of the CDR3: TGTGCCAGCCAAGCGGGGGTCTACGAGCAGTACTTC.

This clone was counted a few times. The chain has TRBV5-1 and TRBJ2-5; D unclear. Germline CDR1 reads SGHRS; CDR2 reads YFSETQ. The CDR3 consists of 14 residues. The V gene lost 1 base and the J gene lost 4 bases, with 11 bases spanning the gap. The CDR3 region has the DNA TGCGCCAGCAGCTTGAATCCGGCAGGAGAGACCCAGTACTTC. Translation gives CASSLNPAGETQYF.

V is TRBV3-1 (or the pseudogene TRBV3-2) and J is TRBJ2-4, with 14 bases fitting TRBD2. The ends lost 0 bases at V and 10 bases at J; junction bases unmatched: 5. CDR1 and CDR2 (germline): LGHDT, YNNKEL (reference sequence). This CDR3 comprises 16 residues. For the CDR3, the DNA is TGTGCCAGCAGCCAAGATCCGAGACTAGCGGGGGGGATTCAGTACTTC. This translates into CASSQDPRLAGGIQYF.

The rearrangement uses TRBV11-2 and TRBJ2-1; the match to TRBD2 covers 12 bases. Trimming took 3 bases from V and 5 from J; bases not matched to a gene: 2. This CDR3 is built from 15 residues. Germline V gives CDR1 SGHAT, CDR2 FQNNGV. The CDR3 spells CASSFGLAGNNEQFF. For the CDR3, the DNA is TGTGCCAGCAGCTTCGGACTAGCGGGGAACAATGAGCAGTTCTTC.

The J gene is TRBJ2-7, the V gene TRBV9, with TRBD1 identical over 10 bases. The CDR3 has 14 residues. CDR1 and CDR2 from the germline V gene are SGDLS and YYNGEE. V lost 4 bases, J lost 5 bases, and 6 bases stayed unmatched. CDR3 residues: CASSPTGQGNEQYF. In DNA form, the CDR3 reads TGTGCCAGCAGCCCGACGGGACAGGGGAACGAGCAGTACTTC.

The gene calls are TRBV19 and TRBJ1-6, with a possible D match to TRBD1 (5 bases). V was shortened by 9 bases and J by 8 bases, with 14 bases between the two germline ends. This CDR3 is built from 13 residues. Germline loops: CDR1 LNHDA, CDR2 SQIVND (reference sequence). CDR3: CASQGLGDSPLHF. CDR3 coding DNA: TGTGCCAGCCAGGGATTAGGAGATTCACCCCTCCACTTT.

The CDR3 loop is CASSPMGSYAGNTIYF. The CDR3, as DNA: TGTGCCAGTAGTCCCATGGGCAGTTATGCTGGAAACACCATATATTTT. The chain carries TRBV19 and TRBJ1-3; D gene ambiguous. Germline-derived CDR1 and CDR2 are LNHDA and SQIVND (reference sequence). CDR3 length equals 16 residues. Trimming left V 5 bases short and J 2 bases short, with 16 bases between.

DNA of the CDR3: TGTGCCAGCTCAGAGACAGGGGGAAGGAACATTCAGTACTTC. It encodes CASSETGGRNIQYF. The chain carries TRBV18 and TRBJ2-4, with 9 nucleotides matching TRBD1. Germline values: CDR1 KGHSH, CDR2 LQKENI. The CDR3 has 14 amino acids. V lost 5 bases and J lost 7; bases outside the gene matches: 6.

This chain connects TRBV5-4 to TRBJ2-7, with TRBD1 matching 7 bases. J gave up 3 bases and V 2 bases, and 2 bases lay outside the gene matches. The CDR3 length is 13 residues. CDR1 is SGHNT and CDR2 is YYREEE in the germline V gene (reference sequence). This CDR3 is CASSFRDSYEQYF. The CDR3 nucleotides are TGTGCCAGCAGCTTCCGGGACAGCTACGAGCAGTACTTC. The variable domain in full, completed from reference TRBV5-4 and TRBJ2-7, reads ETGVTQSPTHLIKTRGQQVTLRCSSQSGHNTVSWYQQALGQGPQFIFQYYREEENGRGNFPPRFSGLQFPNYSSELNVNALELDDSALYLCASSFRDSYEQYFGPGTRLTVT.